This TCR beta chain comes out of a study of OX40 agonist ivuxolimab in advanced cancers. About the research overall: Enrolled patients in dose escalation had cancers that were hepatocellular carcinoma, melanoma, renal cell or head and neck cancer. At just under 85% male, the cohort had a mean age of approximately 60 years, ranging from roughly 23 to 80. General study findings and limits: Circulating CD4+ and CD8+ T cells showed clonal expansion by week 6 at 0.1 to 3.0 mg/kg.

About this clone: What it recognizes is unknown.

The V end lost 3 bases, the J end lost 5 bases, and 20 bases lay between the germline ends. The CDR3 has 16 amino acids. Germline CDR1 reads LGHNA; CDR2 reads YSLEER. Generated by immunoSEQ multiplex PCR, the TCRdb table keeps only in-frame clones and is missing some. The sample shows roughly 80,000 clones, just over 85% of them seen only once. Peripheral blood came from all dose cohorts at three timepoints. This chain connects TRBV4-3 to TRBJ2-7, with D possibly TRBD1 on 7 matching bases. Material: CD4+ or CD8+ T cells sorted from blood, obtained in a trial of the OX40 agonist ivuxolimab. This TCR was recovered from an adult with an advanced solid tumor such as melanoma, head and neck, liver or kidney cancer. The DNA of the CDR3 is TGCGCCAGCAGCCAGGCCTCAGGGGGGAGAGGCCACGAGCAGTACTTC. Translated: CASSQASGGRGHEQYF.